The 30 T cell receptor beta chains listed next were all sequenced from one sample in a study of T cell responses to AZD1222 COVID-19 vaccine. The protocol was immunoSEQ multiplex PCR, while the TCRdb copy is restricted to in-frame clones and leaves out a portion. The sample includes approximately 120,000 clones, about nine tenths seen only once; the top ten take approximately 4.2%. The starting material was peripheral blood, obtained on day 0 of AZD1222 vaccination. Receptors originate from an adult in good health.

The V gene is TRBV5-8, the J gene TRBJ2-5; 10 nucleotides line up with TRBD2. Germline V gene sequence: CDR1 SGHTS, CDR2 YDEGEE. The CDR3 spans 17 residues. V was pared by 0 bases and J by 2 bases, with 7 bases of the junction left unmatched. The CDR3 reads CASSLGSASGGQETQYF. DNA for the CDR3: TGTGCCAGCAGCTTGGGGTCGGCTAGCGGGGGACAAGAGACCCAGTACTTC.

This chain uses TRBV28 with TRBJ1-2, with a tentative D call TRBD1 (5 bases). V gave up 2 bases and J gave up 3 bases, with 10 bases separating them. The CDR3 length is 14 residues. Germline V CDR1 and CDR2: MDHEN, SYDVKM. CDR3 nucleotide sequence: TGTGCCAGCAGTTTAAAGGGGACCTACTATGGCTACACCTTC. This codes for CASSLKGTYYGYTF.

V usage is TRBV29-1 and J usage is TRBJ2-7; 9 nucleotides match TRBD1. Per the germline V gene, CDR1 is SQVTM and CDR2 is ANQGSEA. V was clipped by 6 bases and J by 3 bases; unmatched bases: 9. This CDR3 is built from 14 residues. CDR3 region: CSVSTGTGFYEQYF. The CDR3 region has the DNA TGCAGCGTCTCCACCGGGACAGGGTTCTACGAGCAGTACTTC.

The V and J genes are TRBV5-1 and TRBJ1-2; D remains unclear. The CDR3 covers 14 residues. CDR1 SGHRS and CDR2 YFSETQ come from the germline V gene. The V and J ends lost 1 base and 1 base respectively, with 8 bases between them. CDR3 bases: TGCGCCAGCAGCTTGACGGGGAATAACTATGGCTACACCTTC. It encodes CASSLTGNNYGYTF.

This chain uses TRBV11-2 with TRBJ1-4; TRBD1 is a possible D gene (5 bases). The CDR3 extends over 15 amino acids. CDR1 SGHAT and CDR2 FQNNGV come from the germline V gene. V was pared by 0 bases and J by 4 bases, with 9 bases between. For the CDR3, the DNA is TGTGCCAGCAGCTTAGAACGGGGGTTTAATGAAAAACTGTTTTTT. The encoded protein is CASSLERGFNEKLFF.

V gene TRBV6-5 combines with J gene TRBJ1-1; D gene unclear. CDR3 size: 13 residues. The V gene's germline CDR1 is MNHEY and CDR2 SVGAGI. Trimming took 0 bases from V and 1 from J, leaving 3 bases between them. CDR3 nucleotide sequence: TGTGCCAGCAGTTACTCACAGAACACTGAAGCTTTCTTT. Protein: CASSYSQNTEAFF.

The chain recombines TRBV28 with TRBJ1-4; TRBD1 matches 10 bases. With 4 bases clipped from V and 5 bases from J, the junction kept 4 bases outside the gene matches. The CDR3 extends over 15 amino acids. CDR1 is MDHEN and CDR2 is SYDVKM in the germline V gene. The chain's CDR3 is CASSSPGQGNEKLFF. The CDR3 DNA reads TGTGCCAGCAGTTCGCCGGGACAGGGGAATGAAAAACTGTTTTTT.

This chain joins TRBV4-1 and TRBJ1-5; D gene unclear. The germline CDR1 and CDR2 sequences are MGHRA and YSYEKL. CDR3 length equals 14 residues. V gave up 0 bases and J gave up 3 bases, with 6 bases separating them. CDR3 in amino acids: CASSQDSNNQPQHF. The CDR3 DNA follows: TGCGCCAGCAGCCAAGATTCCAACAATCAGCCCCAGCATTTT.

This clone showed up just once. CDR3: CASSLEPLPFYYNSPLHF. Here the CDR3 DNA reads TGTGCCAGCAGCTTAGAACCACTCCCCTTTTACTATAATTCACCCCTCCACTTT. V is TRBV7-2 and J is TRBJ1-6; D uncertain. V gave up 1 base and J gave up 3 bases, with 16 bases separating them. Germline V gene lookup returns CDR1 SGHTA and CDR2 FQGNSA. CDR3 length equals 18 residues.

The chain couples TRBV7-2 to TRBJ1-2, with no clear D. Trimming shortened V by 4 bases and J by 5 bases, and 8 bases separated the two germline ends. Germline assignment: CDR1 SGHTA and CDR2 FQGNSA. The CDR3 is 12 amino acids. DNA for the CDR3: TGTGCCAGCAGCTCCCTTGATTATGGCTACACCTTC. It yields the protein CASSSLDYGYTF.

This clone was recorded only once. J is TRBJ1-4 and V is TRBV6-5; unclear D gene. V was cut by 0 bases and J by 8 bases, with 4 bases left in between. Germline-derived CDR1 and CDR2 are MNHEY and SVGAGI. The CDR3 runs to 12 residues. CDR3 sequence: CASSYSWEKLFF. The CDR3 DNA follows: TGTGCCAGCAGTTACTCCTGGGAAAAACTGTTTTTT.

The rearrangement joins TRBV7-8 to TRBJ1-3; TRBD1 is a possible D gene (5 bases). Trimming cost V 2 bases and J 3 bases, with 14 bases left between them. Germline CDR1 reads SGHVS; CDR2 reads FQNEAQ. The CDR3 contains 16 residues. CDR3 in DNA: TGTGCCAGCAGCTTACCAGCCGGGACCGGTGGAAACACCATATATTTT. Translation gives CASSLPAGTGGNTIYF.

V is TRBV10-3 and J is TRBJ1-1; no clear D. CDR1 ENHRY and CDR2 SYGVKD come from the germline V gene. The V gene lost 2 bases and the J gene lost 2 bases, with 9 bases spanning the gap. This CDR3 region has 14 residues. DNA of the CDR3: TGTGCCATCAGTGAGGGGGTTTCCAACACTGAAGCTTTCTTT. Its protein product is CAISEGVSNTEAFF.

This clone occurred once. J is TRBJ2-1 and V is TRBV18; TRBD1 is a possible D gene (6 bases). The ends were cut back, 3 bases at V and 0 bases at J, with 9 bases in the middle. CDR1 KGHSH and CDR2 LQKENI come from the germline V gene. This CDR3 has 15 amino acids. This chain's CDR3 is CASSPRTASYNEQFF. For the CDR3, the DNA is TGTGCCAGCTCACCCCGGACAGCCTCCTACAATGAGCAGTTCTTC. Variable domain in full (rest from reference TRBV18 and TRBJ2-1): NAGVMQNPRHLVRRRGQEARLRCSPMKGHSHVYWYRQLPEEGLKFMVYLQKENIIDESGMPKERFSAEFPKEGPSILRIQQVVRGDSAAYFCASSPRTASYNEQFFGPGTRLTVL.

The chain joins TRBV14 to TRBJ1-2, with D hard to call. CDR3 size: 15 residues. Germline V gene data show CDR1 as SGHDN and CDR2 as FVKESK. The V end lost 0 bases, the J end lost 2 bases, and 10 bases lay between the germline ends. The CDR3 sequence is CASSQEASPNYGYTF. The CDR3 DNA follows: TGTGCCAGCAGCCAAGAGGCCTCCCCCAACTATGGCTACACCTTC.

J is TRBJ1-1 and V is TRBV30; D uncertain. This CDR3 has 12 residues. V was pared by 2 bases and J by 6 bases, with 10 bases between. The germline V gene encodes CDR1 GTSNPN and CDR2 SVGIG (reference sequence). The CDR3 reads CAWSPGRPEAFF. The CDR3 DNA is TGTGCCTGGAGTCCTGGTAGGCCTGAAGCTTTCTTT.

The chain is built from TRBV18 and TRBJ1-6; 7 positions agree with TRBD1. Looked up from germline, CDR1 is KGHSH and CDR2 is LQKENI. J lost 15 bases, V lost 3 bases, and 14 bases had no gene match. This CDR3 has 15 amino acids. The CDR3 coding sequence is TGTGCCAGCTCACCGGGACGGACAGGAACGGCTGGCCTCCACTTT. Amino acids: CASSPGRTGTAGLHF.

This chain connects TRBV10-3 to TRBJ2-1, with 9 bases aligning to TRBD1. The CDR3 covers 17 residues. Germline V gene data show CDR1 as ENHRY and CDR2 as SYGVKD. V was pared by 2 bases and J by 0 bases, with 5 bases of the junction left unmatched. For the CDR3, the DNA is TGTGCCATCAGTGAGCTCGGGACAGGGAGCTCCTACAATGAGCAGTTCTTC. It is translated as CAISELGTGSSYNEQFF.

In its sample, this clone was seen once. The chain is built from TRBV30 and TRBJ1-1, with 7 bases fitting TRBD1. Germline V lookup: CDR1 GTSNPN, CDR2 SVGIG (reference sequence). V was clipped by 0 bases and J by 0 bases; unmatched bases: 13. The CDR3 runs to 18 residues. CDR3 in amino acids: CAWSVWRGGTAMNTEAFF. CDR3 bases: TGTGCCTGGAGTGTATGGCGGGGCGGGACAGCGATGAACACTGAAGCTTTCTTT.

The chain uses TRBV6-5 and TRBJ2-1; the match to TRBD2 covers 10 bases. V dropped 5 bases and J dropped 8; count of bases not matched to a gene: 9. The CDR3 length is 15 residues. Germline values: CDR1 MNHEY, CDR2 SVGAGI. The CDR3 protein is CASSNPGLANHEQFF. Written as DNA, the CDR3 is TGTGCCAGCAGTAATCCGGGACTAGCGAACCATGAGCAGTTCTTC.

The chain links TRBV29-1 to TRBJ2-2, with TRBD2 identical over 14 bases. There are 14 residues in the CDR3. Trimming took 8 bases from V and 5 from J; bases not matched to a gene: 4. Germline CDR1 is SQVTM and CDR2 is ANQGSEA. The CDR3 reads CSSRTSGGTGELFF. As DNA, the CDR3 is TGCAGCTCCCGGACTAGCGGGGGGACCGGGGAGCTGTTTTTT.

The J gene is TRBJ2-1, the V gene TRBV29-1; tentatively, D is TRBD1 (6 bases). The V end lost 5 bases, the J end lost 3 bases, and 17 bases lay between the germline ends. CDR1 and CDR2 from the germline V gene are SQVTM and ANQGSEA. The CDR3 length is 15 residues. The DNA for the CDR3 is TGCAGCGTTCTAGGACCAGGGGTCGTCTACAATGAGCAGTTCTTC. Its protein is CSVLGPGVVYNEQFF.

This chain connects TRBV5-6 to TRBJ2-7; D may be TRBD1 or TRBD2 (7 bases each). The CDR3 spans 16 residues. Germline lookup yields CDR1 SGHDT and CDR2 YYEEEE. Trimming pared 1 base from V and 0 bases from J, leaving 14 bases between. In nucleotides, the CDR3 is TGTGCCAGCAGCTTGTTCAGCGGGGACAGCTCCTACGAGCAGTACTTC. Translated, it gives CASSLFSGDSSYEQYF. The full variable domain, in which reference TRBV5-6 and TRBJ2-7 provide the parts outside the CDR3, is DAGVTQSPTHLIKTRGQQVTLRCSPKSGHDTVSWYQQALGQGPQFIFQYYEEEERQRGNFPDRFSGHQFPNYSSELNVNALLLGDSALYLCASSLFSGDSSYEQYFGPGTRLTVT.

V is TRBV6-6 and J is TRBJ2-5, with 10 positions matching TRBD2. This CDR3 region has 16 residues. Germline lookup yields CDR1 MNHNY and CDR2 SVGAGI (reference sequence). V dropped 3 bases and J dropped 4; count of bases not matched to a gene: 8. The CDR3 loop is CASSYQAGGRGETQYF. The CDR3 DNA sequence: TGTGCCAGCAGTTATCAAGCGGGGGGGCGTGGAGAGACCCAGTACTTC.

This sequence joins TRBV11-2 and TRBJ1-6; D call uncertain. CDR1 SGHAT and CDR2 FQNNGV come from the germline V gene. The CDR3 runs to 19 residues. With 2 bases removed from V and 2 bases from J, the gap between germline ends came to 19 bases. CDR3 protein: CASSLSQVVRETYNSPLHF. CDR3 in DNA: TGTGCCAGCAGCTTAAGTCAAGTTGTGAGGGAAACCTATAATTCACCCCTCCACTTT. Full variable domain (outside the CDR3, taken from reference TRBV11-2 and TRBJ1-6): EAGVAQSPRYKIIEKRQSVAFWCNPISGHATLYWYQQILGQGPKLLIQFQNNGVVDDSQLPKDRFSAERLKGVDSTLKIQPAKLEDSAVYLCASSLSQVVRETYNSPLHFGNGTRLTVT.

V gene TRBV23-1 combines with J gene TRBJ1-4, with D hard to call. TRBV23-1 is an ORF, with its function uncertain. The CDR3 covers 13 residues. V lost 4 bases and J lost 8, with 11 bases in between. In DNA form, the CDR3 reads TGCGCCAGCAGTCTACTGAGAAACGAAAAACTGTTTTTT. It encodes CASSLLRNEKLFF.

The chain is built from TRBV24-1 and TRBJ2-5, with 14 bases aligning to TRBD2. In germline, CDR1 is KGHDR, CDR2 SFDVKD. V gave up 3 bases and J gave up 5 bases; unmatched junction bases: 13. CDR3 length equals 19 residues. CDR3 bases: TGTGCCACCAGTGATACTCGGACTAGCGGGGGGTCTGTTGTGGAGACCCAGTACTTC. Translating gives CATSDTRTSGGSVVETQYF.

V and J are TRBV7-3 and TRBJ2-3; TRBD1 matches 8 bases. Trimming at V came to 0 bases and at J to 5 bases, leaving 10 bases not matched to a gene. The germline V gene has CDR1 SGHTA and CDR2 FQGTGA. This CDR3 has 17 amino acids. The CDR3 sequence is CASSLTRATGGGDTQYF. Here the CDR3 DNA reads TGTGCCAGCAGCTTAACTCGGGCCACAGGGGGAGGAGATACGCAGTATTTT.

The chain links TRBV28 to TRBJ1-6, with TRBD1 as a possible D gene (5 bases). The germline CDR1 and CDR2 sequences are MDHEN and SYDVKM. Between the trimmed V and J ends, which lost 5 bases and 8 bases, there was a span of 19 bases. There are 16 residues in the CDR3. For the CDR3, the DNA is TGTGCCAGCAGTCCCGGCCAGGGTTTAGGGGATTCACCCCTCCACTTT. This gives the protein CASSPGQGLGDSPLHF.

This clone is a singleton in its sample. The V call is TRBV7-2, the J call TRBJ1-3, with D perhaps matching TRBD1 (6 bases). Germline CDR1 and CDR2: SGHTA and FQGNSA. V was cut by 0 bases and J by 2 bases, with 11 bases left in between. The CDR3 has 16 amino acids. The DNA for the CDR3 is TGTGCCAGCAGCTTAGCGCAGAGGGGGGCTGGAAACACCATATATTTT. It translates to CASSLAQRGAGNTIYF.